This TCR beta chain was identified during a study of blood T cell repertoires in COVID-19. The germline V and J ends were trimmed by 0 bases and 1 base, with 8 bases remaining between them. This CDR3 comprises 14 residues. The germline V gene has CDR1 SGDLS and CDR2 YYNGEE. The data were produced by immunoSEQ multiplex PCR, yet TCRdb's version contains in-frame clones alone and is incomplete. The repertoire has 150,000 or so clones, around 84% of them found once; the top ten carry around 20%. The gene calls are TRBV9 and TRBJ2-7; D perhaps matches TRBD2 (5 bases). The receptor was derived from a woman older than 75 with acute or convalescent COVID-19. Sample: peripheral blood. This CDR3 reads CASSVGLASYEQYF. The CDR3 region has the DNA TGTGCCAGCAGCGTAGGGCTAGCTTCCTACGAGCAGTACTTC. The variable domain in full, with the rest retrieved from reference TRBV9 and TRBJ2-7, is DSGVTQTPKHLITATGQRVTLRCSPRSGDLSVYWYQQSLDQGLQFLIQYYNGEERAKGNILERFSAQQFPDLHSELNLSSLELGDSALYFCASSVGLASYEQYFGPGTRLTVT.